This T cell receptor beta chain was sequenced for a study of follicular helper T cells after annual influenza vaccination. The CDR3 runs to 18 residues. V lost 0 bases and J lost 1; bases outside the gene matches: 11. CDR1 is SGDLS and CDR2 is YYNGEE in the germline V gene. This clone was picked up a small number of times. Time point reported: 2015-2016 season, 7 days after influenza vaccination. Per time point, roughly 35-100 mL of blood was sampled. Non-naive CD4+CXCR5+PD-1+ cTfh were sorted into ICOS+CD38+ and ICOS-CD38- fractions. Libraries were prepared by immunoSEQ multiplex PCR; TCRdb keeps only in-frame clonotypes and omits some of them. This table has approximately 7,400 clones, 80% to 85% appearing once.

The sequencing used CXCR5+ CD38- circulating T follicular helper cells from blood, collected 7 days after influenza vaccination. Subset: circulating Tfh, non-naive CD4+CXCR5+PD-1+ (ICOS+CD38+ or ICOS-CD38-). The origin of this receptor is an adult who received the influenza vaccine. The chain combines TRBV9 with TRBJ2-7; 9 bases line up with TRBD2. CDR3 sequence: CASSVGPAGGLRSYEQYF. CDR3 sequence (DNA): TGTGCCAGCAGCGTAGGTCCCGCGGGAGGGCTGAGATCCTACGAGCAGTACTTC.